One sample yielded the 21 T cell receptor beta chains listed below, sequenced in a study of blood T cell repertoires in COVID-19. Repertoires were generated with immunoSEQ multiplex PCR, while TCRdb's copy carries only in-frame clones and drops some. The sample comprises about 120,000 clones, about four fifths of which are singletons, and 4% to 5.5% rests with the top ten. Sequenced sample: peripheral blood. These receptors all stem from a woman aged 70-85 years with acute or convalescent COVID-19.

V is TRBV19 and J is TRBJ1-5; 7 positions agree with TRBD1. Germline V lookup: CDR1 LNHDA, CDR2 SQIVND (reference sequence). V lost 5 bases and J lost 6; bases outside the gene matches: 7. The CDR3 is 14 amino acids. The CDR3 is CASSGLGQAQPQHF. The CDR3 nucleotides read TGTGCCAGTAGTGGCCTCGGACAGGCTCAGCCCCAGCATTTT.

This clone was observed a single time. The CDR3 DNA sequence: TGTGCCAGCAGCGTAGATCCAGGGGTGGACACTGAAGCTTTCTTT. It codes for CASSVDPGVDTEAFF. V and J are TRBV9 and TRBJ1-1, with D possibly matching TRBD1 (6 bases). The germline V and J ends were trimmed by 0 bases and 3 bases, with 12 bases remaining between them. Looked up from germline, CDR1 is SGDLS and CDR2 is YYNGEE. The CDR3 runs 15 residues.

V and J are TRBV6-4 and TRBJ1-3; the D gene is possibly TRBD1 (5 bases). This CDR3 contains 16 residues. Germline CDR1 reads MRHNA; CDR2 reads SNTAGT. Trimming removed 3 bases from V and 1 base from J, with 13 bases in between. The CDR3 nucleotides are TGTGCCAGCAGTGAGCGGGGGTCGGTATCTGGAAACACCATATATTTT. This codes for CASSERGSVSGNTIYF.

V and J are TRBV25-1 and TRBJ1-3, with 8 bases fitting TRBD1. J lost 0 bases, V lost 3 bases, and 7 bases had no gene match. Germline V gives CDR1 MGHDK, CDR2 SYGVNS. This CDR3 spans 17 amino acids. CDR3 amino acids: CASSDYLGQGSGNTIYF. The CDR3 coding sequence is TGTGCCAGCAGTGACTATCTCGGACAGGGCTCTGGAAACACCATATATTTT.

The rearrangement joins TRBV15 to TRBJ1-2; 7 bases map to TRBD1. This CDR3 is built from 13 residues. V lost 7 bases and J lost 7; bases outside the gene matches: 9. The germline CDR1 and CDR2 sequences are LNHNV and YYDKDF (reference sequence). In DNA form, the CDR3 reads TGTGCCACCAACCCTGACAGGGTAGCTGGCTACACCTTC. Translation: CATNPDRVAGYTF.

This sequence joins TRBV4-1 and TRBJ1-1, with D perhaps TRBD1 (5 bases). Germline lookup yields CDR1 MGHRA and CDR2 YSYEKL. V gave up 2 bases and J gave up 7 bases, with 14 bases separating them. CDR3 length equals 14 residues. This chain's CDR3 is CASSQTIRGNEAFF. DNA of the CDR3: TGCGCCAGCAGCCAAACGATACGGGGGAATGAAGCTTTCTTT.

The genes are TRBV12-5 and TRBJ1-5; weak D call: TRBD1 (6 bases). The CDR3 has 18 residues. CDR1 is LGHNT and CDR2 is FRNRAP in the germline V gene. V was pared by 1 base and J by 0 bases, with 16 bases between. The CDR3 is CASGLDGDTVYSNQPQHF. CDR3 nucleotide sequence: TGTGCTAGTGGTTTGGATGGGGACACGGTATATAGCAATCAGCCCCAGCATTTT.

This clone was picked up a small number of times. CDR3 sequence: CASSQGPGSLFF. The DNA for the CDR3 is TGTGCCAGCAGCCAAGGGCCCGGGAGTCTGTTTTTT. This chain uses TRBV3-1 (or the pseudogene TRBV3-2) with TRBJ1-4; D is unresolved. Trimming left V 1 base short and J 14 bases short, with 11 bases between. This CDR3 comprises 12 residues. Germline V gives CDR1 LGHDT, CDR2 YNNKEL (reference sequence).

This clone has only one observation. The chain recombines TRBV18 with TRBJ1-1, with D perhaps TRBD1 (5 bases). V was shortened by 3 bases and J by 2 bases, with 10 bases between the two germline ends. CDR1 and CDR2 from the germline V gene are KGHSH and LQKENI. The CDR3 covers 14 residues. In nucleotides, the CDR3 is TGTGCCAGCTCACCTATAGGGGAAAACACTGAAGCTTTCTTT. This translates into CASSPIGENTEAFF.

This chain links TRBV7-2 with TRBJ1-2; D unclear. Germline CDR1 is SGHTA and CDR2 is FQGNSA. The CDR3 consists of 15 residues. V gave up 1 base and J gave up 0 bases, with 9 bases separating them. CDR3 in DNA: TGTGCCAGCAGCTTAGGGCAGCGACCTAACTATGGCTACACCTTC. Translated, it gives CASSLGQRPNYGYTF.

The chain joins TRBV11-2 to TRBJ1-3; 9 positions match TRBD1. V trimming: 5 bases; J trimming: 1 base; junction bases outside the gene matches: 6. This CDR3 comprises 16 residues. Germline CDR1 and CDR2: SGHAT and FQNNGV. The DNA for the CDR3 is TGTGCCAGCAGCACAGGGGGCAAGGGGTCTGGAAACACCATATATTTT. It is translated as CASSTGGKGSGNTIYF.

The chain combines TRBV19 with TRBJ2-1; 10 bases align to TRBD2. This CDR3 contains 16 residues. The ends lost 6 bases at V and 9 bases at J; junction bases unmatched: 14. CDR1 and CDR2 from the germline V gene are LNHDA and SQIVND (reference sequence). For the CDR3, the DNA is TGTGCCAGTAGGGTTTCTCAGCGGGGGGGCCGGGGTGAGCAGTTCTTC. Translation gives CASRVSQRGGRGEQFF.

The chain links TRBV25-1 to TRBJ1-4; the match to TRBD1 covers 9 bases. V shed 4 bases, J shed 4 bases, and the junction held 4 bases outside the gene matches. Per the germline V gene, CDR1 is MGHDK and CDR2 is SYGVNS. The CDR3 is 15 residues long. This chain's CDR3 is CASSAYRGHNEKLFF. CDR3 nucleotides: TGTGCCAGCAGTGCTTACAGGGGGCATAATGAAAAACTGTTTTTT.

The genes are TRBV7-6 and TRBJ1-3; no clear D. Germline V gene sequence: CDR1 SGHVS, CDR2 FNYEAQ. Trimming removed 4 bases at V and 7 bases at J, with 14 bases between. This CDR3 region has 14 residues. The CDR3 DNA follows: TGTGCCAGCAGCTCCCACTCGGGTCGGAACACCATATATTTT. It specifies CASSSHSGRNTIYF. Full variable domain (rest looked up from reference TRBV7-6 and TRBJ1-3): GAGVSQSPRYKVTKRGQDVALRCDPISGHVSLYWYRQALGQGPEFLTYFNYEAQQDKSGLPNDRFSAERPEGSISTLTIQRTEQRDSAMYRCASSSHSGRNTIYFGEGSWLTVV.

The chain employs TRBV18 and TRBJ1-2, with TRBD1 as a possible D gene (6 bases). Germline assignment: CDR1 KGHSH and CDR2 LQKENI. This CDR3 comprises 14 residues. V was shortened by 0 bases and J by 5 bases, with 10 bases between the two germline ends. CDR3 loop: CASSPPDRRYGYTF. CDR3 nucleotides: TGTGCCAGCTCACCACCAGACAGGCGGTATGGCTACACCTTC.

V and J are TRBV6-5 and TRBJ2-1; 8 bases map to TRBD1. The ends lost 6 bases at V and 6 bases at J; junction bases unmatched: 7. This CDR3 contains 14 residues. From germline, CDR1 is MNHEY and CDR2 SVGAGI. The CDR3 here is CASSQGTGGNEQFF. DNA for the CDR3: TGTGCCAGCAGCCAGGGGACAGGCGGCAATGAGCAGTTCTTC.

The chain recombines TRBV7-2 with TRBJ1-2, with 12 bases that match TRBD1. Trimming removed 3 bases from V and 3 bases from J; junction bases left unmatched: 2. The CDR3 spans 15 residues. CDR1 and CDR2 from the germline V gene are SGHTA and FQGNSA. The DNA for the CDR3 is TGTGCCAGCAGCTTGGGACAGGGGGCCCACTATGGCTACACCTTC. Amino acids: CASSLGQGAHYGYTF.

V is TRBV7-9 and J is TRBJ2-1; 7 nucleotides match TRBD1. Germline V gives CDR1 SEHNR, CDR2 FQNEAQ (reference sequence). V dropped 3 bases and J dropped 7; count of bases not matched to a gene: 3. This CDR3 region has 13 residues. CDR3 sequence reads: CASSFSDRNEQFF. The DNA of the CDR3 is TGTGCCAGCAGCTTTTCGGACAGGAATGAGCAGTTCTTC.

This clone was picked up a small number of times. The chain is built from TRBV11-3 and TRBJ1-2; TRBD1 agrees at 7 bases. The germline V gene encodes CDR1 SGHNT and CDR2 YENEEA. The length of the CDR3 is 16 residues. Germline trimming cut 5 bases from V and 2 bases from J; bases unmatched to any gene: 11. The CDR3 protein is CASSPSQGLLNYGYTF. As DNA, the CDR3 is TGTGCCAGCAGCCCGTCACAGGGGCTCCTAAACTATGGCTACACCTTC.

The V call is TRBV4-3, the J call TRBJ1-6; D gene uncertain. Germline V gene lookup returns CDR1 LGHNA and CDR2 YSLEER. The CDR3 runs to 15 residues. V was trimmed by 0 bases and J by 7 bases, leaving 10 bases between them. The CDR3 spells CASSQDGETNSPLHF. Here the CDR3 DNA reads TGCGCCAGCAGCCAAGATGGGGAGACCAATTCACCCCTCCACTTT.

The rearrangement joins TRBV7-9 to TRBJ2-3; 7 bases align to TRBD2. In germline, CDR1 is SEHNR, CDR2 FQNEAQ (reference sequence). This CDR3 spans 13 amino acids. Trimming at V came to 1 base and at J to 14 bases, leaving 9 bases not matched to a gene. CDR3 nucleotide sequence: TGTGCCAGCAGCTTAGATCGTTGGGGGGGAGCGTATTTT. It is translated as CASSLDRWGGAYF.